This TCR beta chain derives from a study of spatial heterogeneity in lung cancer. This clonotype qualifies as large (0.1 to 1%). Its antigen remains unidentified. For a library built for alpha chains, this beta chain is a stray read; little rests on its size. As for time point: sample taken at primary tumor resection. TCRdb re-analysed the 5' RACE reads in MiXCR, keeping a single row per CDR3 protein. This table has thousands of distinct CDR3 sequences, 11% appearing once. The study, taken as a whole, reports: For expanded intratumoral alpha and beta TCRs, counts tracked tumor mutation counts.

V lost 3 bases, J lost 2 bases, and 7 bases lay in between. This CDR3 region has 13 residues. Germline assignment: CDR1 MNHEY and CDR2 SMNVEV (reference sequence). This TCR came from a male donor with early-stage non-small cell lung cancer. The rearrangement joins TRBV27 to TRBJ1-2; D gene ambiguous. The input for sequencing was lung tumor tissue, taken at surgery. The CDR3 here is CASSFNGNYGYTF. CDR3 in DNA: TGTGCCAGCAGTTTTAATGGGAACTATGGCTACACCTTC.